This T cell receptor (beta chain) was sequenced during a study of blood T cells in healthy people across ages. This clonotype showed up just a few times. With a J-beta primer mix and a sample-barcoded 5' primer, a second PCR ran roughly 6 to 12 cycles. Tagging of each cDNA molecule was performed by a template-switch adaptor with 12 random nucleotides. TCRdb called the 5' RACE reads again in MiXCR, with one record for every CDR3 protein. The sample contains about 800,000 distinct CDR3 sequences, 20% to 25% of which appear only once. With 4 bases removed from V and 4 bases from J, the gap between germline ends came to 17 bases. Germline loops: CDR1 SGHDN, CDR2 FVKESK. CDR3 length equals 15 residues. This sample also belongs to another study, concerning T cells of mothers and their children. That study adds: Some 2.7 million TCR beta reads per child versus over 9.5 million per mother.

The TCR comes from a boy between 10 and 17 years old in good health. Sequenced sample: blood. The rearrangement joins TRBV14 to TRBJ2-7; D is perhaps TRBD2 (6 bases). The CDR3 region is CASSRQSGLPYEQYF. CDR3 bases: TGTGCCAGCAGCCGCCAGTCGGGACTCCCATACGAGCAGTACTTC.